These 24 T cell receptor beta chains were sequenced from one sample in a study of a mutant IDH1 vaccine in newly diagnosed glioma. As to time point: week 47, end of study. Doses consisted of 300 ug of mutant IDH1 20-mer peptide each, paired with topical imiquimod. These receptors' targets are unknown. Using immunoSEQ multiplex PCR, the repertoire was profiled, and TCRdb retains in-frame clones only, with some absent. This table has approximately 32,000 clones, roughly 90% appearing once. This material consisted of PBMCs, taken from a glioma patient whose treatment included an IDH1 peptide vaccine. These receptors were collected from a man aged 35 to 55 with glioma.

The chain is built from TRBV11-2 and TRBJ2-2; TRBD2 aligns across 8 bases. Germline V gene sequence: CDR1 SGHAT, CDR2 FQNNGV. Trimming cost V 4 bases and J 3 bases; bases outside gene matches: 10. This CDR3 region has 17 residues. In nucleotides, the CDR3 is TGTGCCAGCAGCTCCCTGGGTGCGGGAGGACACACCGGGGAGCTGTTTTTT. Its protein product is CASSSLGAGGHTGELFF.

The chain couples TRBV28 to TRBJ1-1; perhaps TRBD1 as D (5 bases). Between the trimmed V and J ends, which lost 8 bases and 7 bases, there was a span of 20 bases. The germline gives CDR1 MDHEN, CDR2 SYDVKM. The CDR3 contains 14 residues. The CDR3 here is CASEDPAGGVEAFF. CDR3 sequence (DNA): TGTGCCAGCGAAGACCCGGCAGGAGGGGTTGAAGCTTTCTTT. Full variable domain (outside the CDR3, taken from reference TRBV28 and TRBJ1-1): DVKVTQSSRYLVKRTGEKVFLECVQDMDHENMFWYRQDPGLGLRLIYFSYDVKMKEKGDIPEGYSVSREKKERFSLILESASTNQTSMYLCASEDPAGGVEAFFGQGTRLTVV.

This rearrangement joins TRBV7-3 to TRBJ2-5, with 11 bases identical to TRBD1. V lost 5 bases to trimming and J lost 2 bases; unmatched junction nucleotides: 10. The CDR3 contains 17 residues. Germline CDR1 and CDR2: SGHTA and FQGTGA. The CDR3, as DNA: TGTGCCAGCAGCCTGGGGACAGGGGGTCCAGCTCAAGAGACCCAGTACTTC. The encoded protein is CASSLGTGGPAQETQYF.

The chain couples TRBV7-9 to TRBJ2-1; perhaps TRBD1 as D (6 bases). Trimming cost V 4 bases and J 13 bases, with 14 bases left between them. The germline V gene encodes CDR1 SEHNR and CDR2 FQNEAQ (reference sequence). The CDR3 loop spans 12 amino acids. The CDR3 sequence is CASSSQNREQFF. CDR3 bases: TGTGCCAGCAGCTCCCAAAACAGGGAACAGTTCTTC.

This sequence joins TRBV2 and TRBJ2-3; weak D call: TRBD1 (5 bases). Germline V gives CDR1 SNHLY, CDR2 FYNNEI. Trimming left V 7 bases short and J 2 bases short, with 13 bases between. This CDR3 is 14 amino acids long. In DNA form, the CDR3 reads TGTGCCAGCAAAGGGGCCCCGGTCACAGATACGCAGTATTTT. Encoded protein: CASKGAPVTDTQYF.

The rearrangement links TRBV15 to TRBJ1-5; D is unresolved. Trimming left V 0 bases short and J 2 bases short, with 20 bases between. Germline CDR1 reads LNHNV; CDR2 reads YYDKDF (reference sequence). CDR3 length: 19 residues. CDR3 coding DNA: TGTGCCACCAGCAGAGATCCCAGGACGGGAGGTTTCGGCAATCAGCCCCAGCATTTT. Translated, it gives CATSRDPRTGGFGNQPQHF.

The chain joins TRBV21-1 to TRBJ2-1; the DNA was not compared with TRBD2, the D call given in the table. TRBV21-1 is a pseudogene locus. The CDR3 is 21 residues long. The CDR3 DNA follows: TGTGCCAGCAGCAAAAGAGTCCAACTAGCGGGAGATCCCCCCCCTAACAATGAGCAGTTCTTC. It specifies CASSKRVQLAGDPPPNNEQFF.

The chain recombines TRBV5-6 with TRBJ2-1, with a weak D call TRBD1 (5 bases). Germline CDR1 is SGHDT and CDR2 is YYEEEE. Trimming shortened V by 2 bases and J by 2 bases, and 11 bases separated the two germline ends. There are 15 residues in the CDR3. The CDR3 bases are TGTGCCAGCAGCTTTAGGCAGGGCCCCTACAATGAGCAGTTCTTC. Amino acids: CASSFRQGPYNEQFF.

This clone appeared a single time. One junction end disagrees with the germline gene, perhaps due to a read error. The J gene is TRBJ2-2, the V gene TRBV9; 9 nucleotides agree with TRBD2. Germline values: CDR1 SGDLS, CDR2 YYNGEE. CDR3 size: 13 residues. The chain's CDR3 is CASSGGNTGELFF. The DNA of the CDR3 is TGTGCCAGTAGCGGGGGGAACACCGGGGAGCTGTTTTTT.

The rearrangement uses TRBV6-5 and TRBJ1-2, with 10 bases lining up with TRBD1. V shed 6 bases, J shed 8 bases, and the junction held 6 bases outside the gene matches. Looked up from germline, CDR1 is MNHEY and CDR2 is SVGAGI. There are 13 residues in the CDR3. The CDR3 is CASRVGTGVGYTF. The CDR3 region has the DNA TGTGCCAGCAGGGTCGGGACAGGGGTCGGCTACACCTTC.

On this clone: The DNA is left out, because the CDR3 cannot be placed on it with certainty; the CDR3 is given as TCRdb lists it. The chain is built from TRBV5-8 and TRBJ2-5; the D segment call TRBD2 is taken from the table without a DNA check. The germline V gene encodes CDR1 SGHTS and CDR2 YDEGEE. With termini counted, the CDR3 has 19 amino acids. CDR3 sequence reads: CASSLITFGAAGYQETQYF.

The chain couples TRBV19 to TRBJ2-4, with 10 nucleotides matching TRBD1. V shed 6 bases and J 6 bases; nucleotides not matched to a gene: 5. CDR3 length: 14 amino acids. The germline gives CDR1 LNHDA, CDR2 SQIVND (reference sequence). The CDR3 reads CASRPTGGGNIQYF. In DNA form, the CDR3 reads TGTGCCAGTAGGCCGACAGGGGGCGGAAACATTCAGTACTTC. The full variable domain, in which reference TRBV19 and TRBJ2-4 provide the parts outside the CDR3, is DGGITQSPKYLFRKEGQNVTLSCEQNLNHDAMYWYRQDPGQGLRLIYYSQIVNDFQKGDIAEGYSVSREKKESFPLTVTSAQKNPTAFYLCASRPTGGGNIQYFGAGTRLSVL.

CDR3 in amino acids: CASSPPKQDAEAFF. In DNA, the CDR3 is TGTGCCAGCTCACCACCGAAGCAGGATGCTGAAGCTTTCTTT. The V call is TRBV18, the J call TRBJ1-1, with unresolved D. This CDR3 contains 14 residues. V was shortened by 0 bases and J by 6 bases, with 11 bases between the two germline ends. CDR1 is KGHSH and CDR2 is LQKENI in the germline V gene.

The genes are TRBV30 and TRBJ1-6; D call uncertain. From germline, CDR1 is GTSNPN and CDR2 SVGIG (reference sequence). The CDR3 runs to 11 residues. Between the trimmed V and J ends, which lost 0 bases and 11 bases, there was a span of 5 bases. The CDR3, as DNA: TGTGCCTGGAGTGTAGGAGCACCCCTCCACTTT. Translating it yields CAWSVGAPLHF.

This chain joins TRBV6-1 and TRBJ1-6, with a weak D call TRBD1 (5 bases). The CDR3 runs to 14 residues. Germline loops: CDR1 MNHNS, CDR2 SASEGT. Trimming removed 4 bases from V and 7 bases from J, with 11 bases in between. CDR3 DNA: TGTGCCAGCAGTGTTTCCGGGGACAATTCACCCCTCCACTTT. Its translation: CASSVSGDNSPLHF.

The CDR3 sequence is CASSNSGRAGGEQFF. CDR3 DNA: TGTGCCAGCAGCAATAGCGGGAGGGCCGGGGGTGAGCAGTTCTTC. The chain recombines TRBV7-9 with TRBJ2-1; 11 positions match TRBD2. V trimming: 5 bases; J trimming: 9 bases; junction bases outside the gene matches: 9. CDR1 and CDR2 from the germline V gene are SEHNR and FQNEAQ (reference sequence). This CDR3 comprises 15 residues.

This clone was seen just once. The rearrangement uses TRBV11-2 and TRBJ2-1, with a possible D match to TRBD2 (5 bases). CDR1 and CDR2 (germline): SGHAT, FQNNGV. V lost 4 bases and J 4 bases, leaving 11 bases between the germline ends. The CDR3 sequence is 14 residues long. CDR3 DNA sequence: TGTGCCAGCAGCTCCGAGGGCCGGTACAATGAGCAGTTCTTC. Protein: CASSSEGRYNEQFF.

This rearrangement joins TRBV2 to TRBJ1-4; 12 nucleotides agree with TRBD1. Germline CDR1 is SNHLY and CDR2 is FYNNEI. The CDR3 has 14 residues. Unmatched junction bases numbered 2, after V lost 10 bases and J lost 2 bases. As DNA, the CDR3 is TGTGCCACCGGGACAGGGGGCACTAATGAAAAACTGTTTTTT. Encoded protein: CATGTGGTNEKLFF.

CDR3 nucleotide sequence: TGTGCCAGCAGCTTTCGGGGAGCAGGGTTGGCTTTCTTT. Translation gives CASSFRGAGLAFF. The chain is built from TRBV5-6 and TRBJ1-1, with D possibly TRBD1 on 5 matching bases. The germline V gene has CDR1 SGHDT and CDR2 YYEEEE. The CDR3 contains 13 residues. V was clipped by 2 bases and J by 11 bases, with 16 bases between them.

This clone has a handful of counts. This chain joins TRBV19 and TRBJ1-5; tentative D call: TRBD1 (6 bases). The V end lost 3 bases, the J end lost 1 base, and 10 bases lay between the germline ends. The length of the CDR3 is 15 residues. Germline CDR1 is LNHDA and CDR2 is SQIVND (reference sequence). The CDR3 loop reads CASSIGGGSNQPQHF. The CDR3 DNA is TGTGCCAGTAGTATTGGGGGCGGGAGCAATCAGCCCCAGCATTTT.

The rearrangement links TRBV4-3 to TRBJ2-3, with 12 bases fitting TRBD2. The CDR3 has 15 residues. J was trimmed by 3 bases and V by 4 bases; bases with no gene match: 2. Germline V gene sequence: CDR1 LGHNA, CDR2 YSLEER. The CDR3: CASSPLAGGTDTQYF. DNA for the CDR3: TGCGCCAGCAGCCCTCTAGCGGGAGGGACAGATACGCAGTATTTT.

The chain carries TRBV5-8 and TRBJ2-3; 11 nucleotides agree with TRBD2. The CDR3 is 16 amino acids. Germline V gene data show CDR1 as SGHTS and CDR2 as YDEGEE. The J segment lost 6 bases and the V segment lost 4 bases, leaving 10 bases of the junction unmatched. CDR3 in DNA: TGTGCCAGCAGCCCCGGGCTAGCGGGAGGAGTTGATACGCAGTATTTT. Translated, it gives CASSPGLAGGVDTQYF. Using reference TRBV5-8 and TRBJ2-3 for the parts outside the CDR3, the full variable domain is EAGVTQSPTHLIKTRGQQATLRCSPISGHTSVYWYQQALGLGLQFLLWYDEGEERNRGNFPPRFSGRQFPNYSSELNVNALELEDSALYLCASSPGLAGGVDTQYFGPGTRLTVL.

The chain uses TRBV5-6 and TRBJ2-5; D unresolved. The germline gives CDR1 SGHDT, CDR2 YYEEEE. V dropped 2 bases and J dropped 3 bases, with 11 bases sitting between them. The length of the CDR3 is 14 residues. The CDR3 region is CASSFLGSEETQYF. As DNA, the CDR3 is TGTGCCAGCAGCTTTCTGGGGTCCGAAGAGACCCAGTACTTC.

The rearrangement links TRBV7-9 to TRBJ2-1; no firm D call. Looked up from germline, CDR1 is SEHNR and CDR2 is FQNEAQ (reference sequence). V was clipped by 8 bases and J by 10 bases, with 18 bases between them. This CDR3 is built from 13 residues. In DNA form, the CDR3 reads TGTGCCAGCTCGCCATCTAGGCCAAACGAGCAGTTCTTC. Encoded protein: CASSPSRPNEQFF. Together with reference TRBV7-9 and TRBJ2-1, the CDR3 gives the full variable domain: DTGVSQNPRHKITKRGQNVTFRCDPISEHNRLYWYRQTLGQGPEFLTYFQNEAQLEKSRLLSDRFSAERPKGSFSTLEIQRTEQGDSAMYLCASSPSRPNEQFFGPGTRLTVL.